What follows describes a single T cell receptor (beta chain). This clonotype was counted between two and nine times. Its target antigen remains unknown. Base qualities are not at hand, and no much larger clone is one base apart. The sample belongs to a study of T cell repertoires in cytomegalovirus infection (dated by TCRdb to about 2019). Looking at the study overall: Recently identified HLA-C-restricted CMV epitopes, whose presentation resists viral immunomodulation, were targeted by peptide stimulations together with well-studied HLA-B-restricted epitopes. The HLA type of each donor mattered for the analysis, because public TCR beta signatures pointed to carriage of CMV infection along with the matching HLA type.

TCRdb shows the sequencer as Illumina HiSeq 1500. The public reads were reanalyzed by TCRdb: fastp trimming at Q25, MiXCR alignment, in-frame beta chains only. Each CDR3 protein appears once, grouped with its most common genes and DNA. The sample includes 340,000 or so distinct CDR3 sequences, with just under 25% observed a single time. The ten largest clones take up approximately 12% of the sample. The germline V gene (reference sequence) yields LNHNV for CDR1 and YYDKDF for CDR2. V was cut back by 3 bases and J by 2 bases, leaving a gap of 3 bases between them. Measured from the cysteine to the phenylalanine, the CDR3 is 12 residues long. The read is trimmed to its CDR3 DNA, 36 bases read in frame from base 1. The sample's treatment or condition label is to be understood as: in vitro stimulation with specific CMV peptide epitopes to enrich CMV-specific T cells. Overall study outcomes, separate from this receptor: Carriers of CMV infection plus the relevant HLA type were discriminated by the cumulative frequency of public TCR beta family members in the study cohort and in an independent roughly 380-donor cohort. The ex vivo response was dominated by HLA-C-restricted CMV-specific TCR beta clonotypes, and the single most frequent clonotype in two of eight donors was supplied by these HLA-C-restricted clonotypes.

The sequence was obtained from a human donor in good health (CMV status not recorded). Some clones in this sample may be carry-over from other donors' samples. The chain is assembled from TRBV15 and TRBJ2-3; there is no confident call for the D gene. The sequenced sample was cultured PBMCs, obtained from culture after CMV antigen stimulation. The base sequence is TGTGCCACCAGCAGCCACACAGATACGCAGTATTTT. This translates into CATSSHTDTQYF.